This T cell receptor beta chain was observed in a study of blood T cell repertoires in COVID-19. The germline CDR1 and CDR2 sequences are SNHLY and FYNNEI. CDR3 size: 16 residues. Trimming took 3 bases from V and 3 from J, leaving 18 bases between them. Clones were read by immunoSEQ multiplex PCR, and TCRdb kept only the in-frame ones, dropping some. The sample yields 210,000 or so clones, about 84% seen once. The TCR sequence derives from a woman older than 75 with COVID-19, enrolled during active disease. Sequenced: peripheral blood. The chain couples TRBV2 to TRBJ2-7; D may be TRBD2 (6 bases). For the CDR3, the DNA is TGTGCCAGCAGTGACCCCGCGACTAGAGTAGGCTACGAGCAGTACTTC. Translated, it gives CASSDPATRVGYEQYF.